A single sample gave rise to the 30 T cell receptor beta chains below, sequenced in a study of cytomegalovirus exposure and HLA in healthy donors. The primer mix had 60 Vbeta and 13 Jbeta primers. The method was immunoSEQ multiplex PCR; TCRdb's version includes in-frame clones alone and lacks a portion of them. The sample includes about 75,000 clones, around 83% seen only once; the top ten take 18%. Sequencing input: PBMCs. The receptors stem from a man in his 70s in good health and CMV-seropositive.

In its sample, this clone ranks as medium-sized (0.01 to 0.1%). This chain joins TRBV4-2 and TRBJ2-3; 14 bases map to TRBD2. CDR1 is LGHNA, CDR2 YNFKEQ, per germline. V was clipped by 0 bases and J by 2 bases; unmatched bases: 7. The length of the CDR3 is 19 residues. The CDR3 sequence: CASSQDGTSGSGTTDTQYF. CDR3 bases: TGTGCCAGCAGCCAAGATGGGACTAGCGGGAGCGGAACCACAGATACGCAGTATTTT.

This clone showed up just a few times. J is TRBJ2-1 and V is TRBV10-3; 7 nucleotides match TRBD2. CDR3 size: 15 residues. Losses at the gene ends were 6 bases for V and 4 bases for J; bases not matched to a gene: 9. Germline V CDR1 and CDR2: ENHRY, SYGVKD. The CDR3 nucleotides read TGTGCCATCAGCGGTGGCGGGGGATTTTACAATGAGCAGTTCTTC. Residues: CAISGGGGFYNEQFF.

In its sample, this clone was seen a few times. J is TRBJ2-1 and V is TRBV2, with TRBD1 as a possible D gene (6 bases). Germline loops: CDR1 SNHLY, CDR2 FYNNEI. The V end lost 9 bases, the J end lost 0 bases, and 12 bases lay between the germline ends. This CDR3 comprises 14 residues. The CDR3 reads CASHRDNSYNEQFF. The CDR3 DNA reads as TGTGCCAGTCACCGGGACAACTCCTACAATGAGCAGTTCTTC.

V and J are TRBV18 and TRBJ2-7; 9 bases agree with TRBD1. The CDR3 consists of 15 residues. Germline V gene sequence: CDR1 KGHSH, CDR2 LQKENI. The V segment lost 3 bases and the J segment 6 bases; nucleotides outside the gene matches: 9. CDR3 nucleotides: TGTGCCAGCTCACCGGTAGGGACAGGGAAGGGCGAGCAGTACTTC. It codes for CASSPVGTGKGEQYF.

The chain uses TRBV14 and TRBJ1-2, with 10 bases aligning to TRBD1. Germline assignment: CDR1 SGHDN and CDR2 FVKESK. This CDR3 spans 14 amino acids. With V trimmed by 2 bases and J by 8 bases, 5 bases remained unmatched. The CDR3 sequence: CASSQRQGAGGYTF. The CDR3 region has the DNA TGTGCCAGCAGCCAACGACAGGGGGCGGGCGGCTACACCTTC.

The chain employs TRBV11-2 and TRBJ2-3, with D unclear. The germline V and J ends were trimmed by 5 bases and 0 bases, with 12 bases remaining between them. The CDR3 consists of 15 residues. The germline gives CDR1 SGHAT, CDR2 FQNNGV. The CDR3 sequence is CASSPGQPSTDTQYF. CDR3 DNA sequence: TGTGCCAGCAGCCCTGGGCAGCCTAGCACAGATACGCAGTATTTT.

This clone was found once. The chain joins TRBV27 to TRBJ2-7; 10 positions agree with TRBD2. Germline V gene sequence: CDR1 MNHEY, CDR2 SMNVEV (reference sequence). This CDR3 comprises 14 residues. V was clipped by 6 bases and J by 5 bases; unmatched bases: 7. DNA for the CDR3: TGTGCCAGCAGCCCCCTAGCGGGAGAAAACGAGCAGTACTTC. Protein sequence: CASSPLAGENEQYF.

The J gene is TRBJ2-1, the V gene TRBV2, with TRBD2 matching over 14 bases. Germline V gene data show CDR1 as SNHLY and CDR2 as FYNNEI. V gave up 6 bases and J gave up 3 bases; unmatched junction bases: 4. The CDR3 contains 16 residues. The CDR3 bases are TGTGCCAGCAGGGGACTAGCGGGGGACAACTACAATGAGCAGTTCTTC. As protein: CASRGLAGDNYNEQFF.

This clone was recorded a few times. The CDR3: CSVEPLVRNEQFF. The CDR3 region has the DNA TGCAGCGTTGAGCCACTAGTTCGAAATGAGCAGTTCTTC. The chain links TRBV29-1 to TRBJ2-1; D may be TRBD2 (5 bases). V was shortened by 3 bases and J by 7 bases, with 13 bases between the two germline ends. Germline CDR1 reads SQVTM; CDR2 reads ANQGSEA. The CDR3 loop spans 13 amino acids.

This clone was observed a handful of times. The chain recombines TRBV6-5 with TRBJ2-1; 10 positions match TRBD2. The V gene's germline CDR1 is MNHEY and CDR2 SVGAGI. The CDR3 spans 15 residues. V lost 8 bases to trimming and J lost 4 bases; unmatched junction nucleotides: 8. Here the CDR3 reads CASGGAGGSYNEQFF. The CDR3, as DNA: TGTGCCAGCGGAGGAGCGGGAGGGTCTTACAATGAGCAGTTCTTC.

V and J are TRBV6-5 and TRBJ2-1; 7 bases are a match to TRBD2. CDR3 length: 14 amino acids. V lost 5 bases, J lost 7 bases, and 8 bases stayed unmatched. From germline, CDR1 is MNHEY and CDR2 SVGAGI. The CDR3 spells CASSLQLAQNEQFF. DNA of the CDR3: TGTGCCAGCAGTCTCCAACTAGCGCAGAATGAGCAGTTCTTC.

The chain employs TRBV29-1 and TRBJ1-4; 9 bases fit TRBD1. This CDR3 is built from 16 residues. Germline V gene lookup returns CDR1 SQVTM and CDR2 ANQGSEA. The ends lost 5 bases at V and 8 bases at J; junction bases unmatched: 15. This CDR3 reads CSVSRAPTGGGEKLFF. CDR3 bases: TGCAGCGTTTCGCGTGCTCCCACAGGGGGCGGGGAAAAACTGTTTTTT.

This rearrangement joins TRBV5-1 to TRBJ1-2; 9 positions match TRBD1. The CDR3 is 15 amino acids. Germline V CDR1 and CDR2: SGHRS, YFSETQ. The V and J ends lost 5 bases and 2 bases, in that order; junction bases with no gene match: 7. This CDR3 is CASSSSGQGNYGYTF. The CDR3, as DNA: TGCGCCAGCAGTTCCTCGGGACAGGGAAACTATGGCTACACCTTC.

The V call is TRBV7-8, the J call TRBJ1-5; 7 bases are a match to TRBD1. This CDR3 is built from 18 residues. Trimming removed 5 bases from V and 0 bases from J; junction bases left unmatched: 13. Germline CDR1 is SGHVS and CDR2 is FQNEAQ. This CDR3 reads CASSTGTGARYSNQPQHF. As DNA, the CDR3 is TGTGCCAGCAGCACCGGCACAGGGGCAAGATATAGCAATCAGCCCCAGCATTTT.

The chain has TRBV12-2 and TRBJ1-3. TRBV12-2 is assigned pseudogene status. The length of the CDR3 is 12 residues. DNA of the CDR3: TGTGCAAGCCCCGGGGGGGGAAACACCATATATTTT. Protein: CASPGGGNTIYF.

Concerning this clone itself: At the DNA level, this CDR3 is encoded by other sequences in the same sample as well. This chain links TRBV4-2 with TRBJ2-7; 11 nucleotides agree with TRBD2. The CDR3 spans 17 residues. Per the germline V gene, CDR1 is LGHNA and CDR2 is YNFKEQ. V lost 2 bases and J lost 0; bases outside the gene matches: 6. CDR3 loop: CASSQRVGTSGSYEQYF. CDR3 DNA: TGTGCCAGCAGCCAAAGGGTAGGGACTAGCGGCTCCTACGAGCAGTACTTC.

To note about this clone: A junction end diverges from the germline sequence, so it may reflect a read error. J is TRBJ1-4 and V is TRBV27; 7 bases line up with TRBD1. In germline, CDR1 is MNHEY, CDR2 SMNVEV (reference sequence). There are 13 residues in the CDR3. The CDR3 DNA is TGTGCCAGCAGCCTAGGTCTAGGGGGCTACCTCTCTTTT. Amino acids: CASSLGLGGYLSF.

The chain is built from TRBV9 and TRBJ2-7, with D perhaps matching TRBD1 (5 bases). The CDR3 has 13 residues. V was pared by 4 bases and J by 1 base, with 9 bases between. Germline-derived CDR1 and CDR2 are SGDLS and YYNGEE. The DNA for the CDR3 is TGTGCCAGCAGCCCTGACAGTTCCTACGAGCAGTACTTC. As protein: CASSPDSSYEQYF. Variable domain in full (rest from reference TRBV9 and TRBJ2-7): DSGVTQTPKHLITATGQRVTLRCSPRSGDLSVYWYQQSLDQGLQFLIQYYNGEERAKGNILERFSAQQFPDLHSELNLSSLELGDSALYFCASSPDSSYEQYFGPGTRLTVT.

This clone has just a few counts. This chain joins TRBV5-1 and TRBJ2-5; tentatively, D is TRBD2 (7 bases). Germline V lookup: CDR1 SGHRS, CDR2 YFSETQ. V was pared by 4 bases and J by 7 bases, with 11 bases between. CDR3 size: 12 residues. This chain's CDR3 is CASSEGEGTQYF. CDR3 in DNA: TGCGCCAGCAGCGAGGGGGAGGGGACCCAGTACTTC.

The chain recombines TRBV11-2 with TRBJ2-5, with 14 bases lining up with TRBD2. With 4 bases clipped from V and 5 bases from J, the junction kept 3 bases outside the gene matches. Per the germline V gene, CDR1 is SGHAT and CDR2 is FQNNGV. This CDR3 spans 15 amino acids. This CDR3 is CASSSGLAGVETQYF. CDR3 nucleotides: TGTGCCAGCAGCTCGGGACTAGCGGGAGTGGAGACCCAGTACTTC.

This chain uses TRBV5-1 with TRBJ2-3; D may be TRBD1 (6 bases). In germline, CDR1 is SGHRS, CDR2 YFSETQ. The CDR3 is 14 residues long. Trimming stripped 4 bases from V and 3 bases from J, with 12 bases between. CDR3 DNA: TGCGCCAGCAGCGCTGGACAGTTTACAGATACGCAGTATTTT. This codes for CASSAGQFTDTQYF.

J is TRBJ1-1 and V is TRBV6-1; no firm D call. This CDR3 spans 14 amino acids. V dropped 5 bases and J dropped 5 bases, with 15 bases sitting between them. Germline V CDR1 and CDR2: MNHNS, SASEGT. As DNA, the CDR3 is TGTGCCAGCAGTTCCCGGGTCCCCGCGACTGAAGCTTTCTTT. This codes for CASSSRVPATEAFF.

This clone was detected a few times. The chain couples TRBV5-1 to TRBJ1-3; D is unclear. Germline CDR1 is SGHRS and CDR2 is YFSETQ. The CDR3 is made up of 13 amino acids. The V gene lost 0 bases and the J gene lost 4 bases, with 5 bases spanning the gap. The CDR3 nucleotides read TGCGCCAGCAGCTTGGGCCAGGGAAACACCATATATTTT. Translation gives CASSLGQGNTIYF.

The rearrangement joins TRBV7-3 to TRBJ2-3; D is unclear. Germline loops: CDR1 SGHTA, CDR2 FQGTGA. Trimming shortened V by 5 bases and J by 3 bases, and 12 bases separated the two germline ends. This CDR3 is built from 14 residues. The CDR3 DNA is TGTGCCAGCAGCAAGGCGAGGCCGACAGATACGCAGTATTTT. This codes for CASSKARPTDTQYF.

The chain uses TRBV7-9 and TRBJ2-7, with 10 bases that match TRBD1. This CDR3 has 16 amino acids. Germline assignment: CDR1 SEHNR and CDR2 FQNEAQ (reference sequence). J was trimmed by 4 bases and V by 7 bases; bases with no gene match: 13. The CDR3 is CASMPPKTGGSYEQYF. CDR3 nucleotides: TGTGCCAGCATGCCCCCGAAGACAGGGGGCAGTTACGAGCAGTACTTC.

This clone has only one observation. V and J are TRBV30 and TRBJ1-6, with D possibly matching TRBD1 (6 bases). There are 14 residues in the CDR3. V was clipped by 3 bases and J by 5 bases, with 11 bases between them. Germline V gene data show CDR1 as GTSNPN and CDR2 as SVGIG (reference sequence). The CDR3 spells CAWRPDRNNSPLHF. The CDR3 DNA follows: TGTGCCTGGAGACCGGACAGAAATAATTCACCCCTCCACTTT.

V and J are TRBV10-2 and TRBJ2-7; a weak D match, TRBD1 (5 bases). V shed 6 bases and J shed 3 bases, with 9 bases lying between them. CDR3 length: 12 residues. CDR1 is WSHSY and CDR2 is SAAADI in the germline V gene. The CDR3 DNA reads as TGCGCCAGCAGCCCTAGGGGCTACGAGCAGTACTTC. This codes for CASSPRGYEQYF.

The CDR3 DNA sequence: TGTGCCATCAGCATCATGAACACTGAAGCTTTCTTT. Protein: CAISIMNTEAFF. The chain combines TRBV10-3 with TRBJ1-1; D gene uncertain. The germline V and J ends were trimmed by 6 bases and 0 bases, with 5 bases remaining between them. This CDR3 spans 12 amino acids. Germline CDR1 reads ENHRY; CDR2 reads SYGVKD.

This clone was seen just once. The V gene is TRBV4-2, the J gene TRBJ2-2; D possibly corresponds to TRBD1 (5 bases). Between the trimmed V and J ends, which lost 0 bases and 2 bases, there was a span of 10 bases. This CDR3 spans 16 amino acids. CDR1 LGHNA and CDR2 YNFKEQ come from the germline V gene. CDR3 in amino acids: CASSQEGTGNTGELFF. The CDR3 nucleotides read TGTGCCAGCAGCCAAGAGGGAACAGGTAACACCGGGGAGCTGTTTTTT.

This sequence joins TRBV6-6 and TRBJ2-5; 9 positions match TRBD1. The CDR3 is made up of 13 amino acids. Unmatched junction bases numbered 3, after V lost 6 bases and J lost 4 bases. The germline V gene encodes CDR1 MNHNY and CDR2 SVGAGI (reference sequence). CDR3 residues: CASRYRGLETQYF. CDR3 DNA: TGTGCCAGCAGGTACAGGGGGCTAGAGACCCAGTACTTC.